These T cell receptor beta chains were read from a single sample in a study of chemoradiotherapy in HPV16-positive cancers. This table comes from immunoSEQ multiplex PCR, and its TCRdb copy is limited to in-frame clones, with some not included. The sample lists some 1,000 clones; around 92% were seen once. The sample was tumor tissue, taken from a patient who underwent chemoradiotherapy. The receptor source for this set is a human donor with HPV-associated anogenital cancer. CDR3s include the opening cysteine and the closing phenylalanine or tryptophan. The D gene is left open where the match is weak. The size entry is marked missing in some rows and otherwise reads once, few, many or a size class.

NA,TRBJ1-5,TRBV2,NA,14,CASTLTDSNQPQHF,TGTGCCAGCACCCTGACAGACAGCAATCAGCCCCAGCATTTT
NA,TRBJ1-2,TRBV6-1,once,14,CASSEYGGPYGYTF,TGTGCCAGCAGTGAATACGGGGGGCCCTATGGCTACACCTTC
NA,TRBJ2-7,TRBV5-1,NA,11,CASSLGYEQYF,TGCGCCAGCAGCTTGGGATACGAGCAGTACTTC
TRBD1,TRBJ2-6,TRBV9,NA,15,CASSTGQGAANVLTF,TGTGCCAGCAGCACCGGACAGGGGGCGGCCAACGTCCTGACTTTC
TRBD1,TRBJ2-3,TRBV30,NA,14,CAWERDSRADTQYF,TGTGCCTGGGAACGGGACAGTAGGGCAGATACGCAGTATTTT
NA,TRBJ2-7,TRBV28,NA,13,CASSFVPFREQYF,TGTGCCAGCAGTTTTGTGCCTTTCCGCGAGCAGTACTTC
NA,TRBJ2-5,TRBV20-1,NA,10,CSARWETQYF,TGCAGTGCTAGGTGGGAGACCCAGTACTTC
NA,TRBJ2-3,TRBV10-3,few,11,CAISESDTQYF,TGTGCCATCAGTGAGTCAGATACGCAGTATTTT
NA,TRBJ2-1,TRBV10-2,hyperexpanded,19,CASSESFGVPQAHYNEQFF,TGCGCCAGCAGTGAGTCTTTCGGCGTCCCTCAGGCCCACTACAATGAGCAGTTCTTC
TRBD1,TRBJ2-3,TRBV2,NA,16,CASSGATLGGADTQYF,TGTGCCAGCAGTGGGGCCACCCTAGGGGGCGCAGATACGCAGTATTTT
NA,TRBJ2-6,TRBV30,NA,15,CAWGPLGSEANVLTF,TGTGCCTGGGGCCCCCTAGGGTCCGAGGCCAACGTCCTGACTTTC
TRBD2,TRBJ2-7,TRBV28,NA,16,CASSLTGGYYSYEQYF,TGTGCCAGCAGTTTAACGGGGGGGTATTACTCCTACGAGCAGTACTTC
NA,TRBJ2-1,TRBV27,NA,13,CASSLMWGDEQFF,TGTGCCAGCAGTTTGATGTGGGGCGATGAGCAGTTCTTC
NA,TRBJ1-2,TRBV28,once,11,CASRYEYGYTF,TGTGCCAGCAGATATGAATATGGCTACACCTTC
TRBD1,TRBJ2-3,TRBV6-4,NA,15,CASSDGTGGTDTQYF,TGTGCCAGCAGTGACGGGACAGGGGGCACAGATACGCAGTATTTT
TRBD1,TRBJ1-1,TRBV7-9,few,14,CASGLRDRGTEAFF,TGTGCCAGCGGATTGCGGGACAGGGGGACTGAAGCTTTCTTT
NA,TRBJ2-1,TRBV10-3,once,13,CAISESLGREQFF,TGTGCCATCAGTGAGTCGCTAGGGCGTGAGCAGTTCTTC
NA,TRBJ2-3,TRBV7-2,NA,14,CASSLRGAADTQYF,TGTGCCAGCAGCTTGAGGGGCGCGGCAGATACGCAGTATTTT
TRBD1,TRBJ2-2,TRBV5-1,NA,17,CASSSPQDRVNTGELFF,TGCGCCAGCAGCTCTCCCCAGGACAGGGTAAACACCGGGGAGCTGTTTTTT
NA,TRBJ2-3,TRBV2,NA,13,CASGDFFTDTQYF,TGTGCCAGTGGGGACTTTTTCACAGATACGCAGTATTTT
NA,TRBJ2-1,TRBV4-3,NA,15,CASSQEVQPGTPQFF,TGCGCCAGCAGCCAAGAAGTTCAACCCGGGACACCGCAGTTCTTC
TRBD1,TRBJ2-5,TRBV2,NA,13,CASETGDQETQYF,TGTGCCAGTGAAACAGGGGACCAAGAGACCCAGTACTTC
NA,TRBJ1-1,TRBV2,NA,12,CASRWTSEEAFF,TGTGCCAGCAGGTGGACAAGCGAAGAAGCTTTCTTT
NA,TRBJ2-7,TRBV4-3,NA,14,CASSQDGRAYEQYF,TGCGCCAGCAGCCAAGACGGCAGGGCCTACGAGCAGTACTTC
NA,TRBJ2-3,TRBV4-2,NA,15,CASSQDYRITDTQYF,TGTGCCAGCAGCCAAGATTACAGGATCACAGATACGCAGTATTTT
NA,TRBJ2-7,TRBV6-1,NA,14,CASSSEDGTYEQYF,TGTGCCAGCAGTTCGGAAGACGGTACCTACGAGCAGTACTTC
NA,TRBJ1-2,TRBV18,NA,16,CASSPSAGGDYYGYTF,TGTGCCAGCTCACCAAGCGCGGGGGGGGATTACTATGGCTACACCTTC
NA,TRBJ2-3,TRBV15,NA,12,CATSRDTDTQYF,TGTGCCACCAGCAGAGACACAGATACGCAGTATTTT
TRBD2,TRBJ2-4,TRBV28,NA,16,CASRTTGGVSKNIQHF,TGTGCCAGCAGGACGACTGGGGGGGTTAGTAAGAACATTCAGCACTTC